The 29 T cell receptor beta chains in this list originate from one sample, sequenced in a study of shared clonotypes between healthy human individuals. TCRdb's table, derived via immunoSEQ multiplex PCR, lists solely in-frame clones and lacks some. The sample lists hundreds of thousands of clones, 95% to 97% seen once, with approximately 0.1% in the top ten. Naive CD8 cells lacked CD45RO, underwent positive selection for CCR7 and left out terminally differentiated effector memory CD45RA+ cells. Sequencing input: naive CD8+ T cells sorted from blood. These receptors were obtained from a woman aged 30 to 39 in good health.

The chain uses TRBV6-1 and TRBJ2-7; no reliable D call. V dropped 6 bases and J dropped 1 base, with 4 bases sitting between them. There are 11 residues in the CDR3. Looked up from germline, CDR1 is MNHNS and CDR2 is SASEGT. The CDR3 DNA reads as TGTGCCAGCAGGGATTCCTACGAGCAGTACTTC. This translates into CASRDSYEQYF.

The chain recombines TRBV19 with TRBJ1-1; 7 bases line up with TRBD1. The length of the CDR3 is 18 residues. The germline V gene encodes CDR1 LNHDA and CDR2 SQIVND (reference sequence). V trimming: 6 bases; J trimming: 4 bases; junction bases outside the gene matches: 20. CDR3 loop: CASRDLLLPDRAATEAFF. The CDR3 region has the DNA TGTGCCAGTAGAGATCTTCTACTTCCAGACAGGGCGGCCACTGAAGCTTTCTTT. Together with reference TRBV19 and TRBJ1-1, the CDR3 gives the full variable domain: DGGITQSPKYLFRKEGQNVTLSCEQNLNHDAMYWYRQDPGQGLRLIYYSQIVNDFQKGDIAEGYSVSREKKESFPLTVTSAQKNPTAFYLCASRDLLLPDRAATEAFFGQGTRLTVV.

This clone has just one count. This chain joins TRBV5-8 and TRBJ1-4, with 7 bases fitting TRBD1. Losses at the gene ends were 2 bases for V and 7 bases for J; bases not matched to a gene: 5. The CDR3 contains 14 residues. Germline CDR1 and CDR2: SGHTS and YDEGEE. The CDR3 loop reads CASSLRQGGEKLFF. DNA of the CDR3: TGTGCCAGCAGCTTAAGACAGGGAGGTGAAAAACTGTTTTTT.

The V and J genes are TRBV7-9 and TRBJ2-6, with unresolved D. CDR3 length: 16 amino acids. Trimming left V 7 bases short and J 2 bases short, with 15 bases between. Germline loops: CDR1 SEHNR, CDR2 FQNEAQ (reference sequence). The CDR3 region has the DNA TGTGCCAGCACCAAGGGTTACGCTACTGGGGCCAACGTCCTGACTTTC. Protein sequence: CASTKGYATGANVLTF.

The chain carries TRBV9 and TRBJ2-2; D unresolved. The V end lost 3 bases, the J end lost 6 bases, and 9 bases lay between the germline ends. The CDR3 length is 13 residues. Germline CDR1 SGDLS, CDR2 YYNGEE. The CDR3 loop reads CASSANKPGELFF. CDR3 sequence (DNA): TGTGCCAGCAGCGCTAATAAGCCCGGGGAGCTGTTTTTT. The full variable domain, completed using reference TRBV9 and TRBJ2-2, is DSGVTQTPKHLITATGQRVTLRCSPRSGDLSVYWYQQSLDQGLQFLIQYYNGEERAKGNILERFSAQQFPDLHSELNLSSLELGDSALYFCASSANKPGELFFGEGSRLTVL.

This chain links TRBV28 with TRBJ1-4, with a tentative D call TRBD1 (5 bases). Germline CDR1 reads MDHEN; CDR2 reads SYDVKM. The CDR3 runs to 13 residues. Trimming stripped 3 bases from V and 7 bases from J, with 9 bases between. This CDR3 is CASSFEDSEKLFF. DNA for the CDR3: TGTGCCAGCAGTTTCGAAGACAGTGAAAAACTGTTTTTT.

The chain links TRBV28 to TRBJ2-7, with D perhaps matching TRBD1 (6 bases). V shed 3 bases and J shed 5 bases, with 14 bases lying between them. CDR1 and CDR2 from the germline V gene are MDHEN and SYDVKM. The CDR3 has 14 amino acids. The CDR3 nucleotides are TGTGCCAGCAGTTTTGGGAACAGGGTACACGAGCAGTACTTC. This sequence encodes CASSFGNRVHEQYF.

V usage is TRBV19 and J usage is TRBJ2-7; 12 bases line up with TRBD2. CDR1 is LNHDA, CDR2 SQIVND, per germline (reference sequence). Germline trimming cut 3 bases from V and 5 bases from J; bases unmatched to any gene: 11. The CDR3 has 17 residues. The CDR3 protein is CASSMHATSGRLNEQYF. The CDR3 DNA sequence: TGTGCCAGTAGTATGCATGCTACTAGCGGGAGGTTGAACGAGCAGTACTTC.

The V and J genes are TRBV29-1 and TRBJ1-2, with TRBD1 matching over 7 bases. Germline V gives CDR1 SQVTM, CDR2 ANQGSEA. The CDR3 consists of 14 residues. The J segment lost 4 bases and the V segment lost 7 bases, leaving 12 bases of the junction unmatched. The CDR3 loop reads CSADAGTAVYGYTF. The DNA for the CDR3 is TGCAGCGCTGACGCCGGGACAGCAGTCTATGGCTACACCTTC.

The chain employs TRBV28 and TRBJ2-2; D remains ambiguous. This CDR3 is built from 12 residues. V lost 3 bases and J lost 6, with 5 bases in between. Germline V CDR1 and CDR2: MDHEN, SYDVKM. CDR3 region: CASSFEPGELFF. Written as DNA, the CDR3 is TGTGCCAGCAGTTTCGAACCCGGGGAGCTGTTTTTT.

V is TRBV5-4 and J is TRBJ2-7; 14 bases line up with TRBD2. The CDR3 length is 15 residues. V gave up 0 bases and J gave up 7 bases; unmatched junction bases: 3. Germline loops: CDR1 SGHNT, CDR2 YYREEE (reference sequence). CDR3 sequence: CASSLGGTSGREQYF. CDR3 sequence (DNA): TGTGCCAGCAGCTTGGGGGGGACTAGCGGGAGAGAGCAGTACTTC.

In its sample, this clone was seen once. The V gene is TRBV29-1, the J gene TRBJ2-1; 11 positions agree with TRBD2. This CDR3 region has 14 residues. The germline CDR1 and CDR2 sequences are SQVTM and ANQGSEA. The V gene end was trimmed by 7 bases and the J gene end by 11 bases; junction bases not matched to a gene: 13. CDR3 sequence (DNA): TGCAGCGCTGGGTCCCTAGCGGGGGGATCGCAGCAGTTCTTC. Amino acids: CSAGSLAGGSQQFF.

This clone was counted a single time. The genes are TRBV5-4 and TRBJ2-5; 7 bases line up with TRBD1. Germline-derived CDR1 and CDR2 are SGHNT and YYREEE (reference sequence). This CDR3 is 14 amino acids long. V gave up 4 bases and J gave up 0 bases; unmatched junction bases: 3. CDR3 coding DNA: TGTGCCAGCAGCCTCGACAGGGACCAAGAGACCCAGTACTTC. Protein sequence: CASSLDRDQETQYF.

V and J are TRBV7-8 and TRBJ2-2, with a possible D match to TRBD2 (5 bases). The CDR3 length is 15 residues. Per the germline V gene, CDR1 is SGHVS and CDR2 is FQNEAQ. V gave up 2 bases and J gave up 5 bases, with 12 bases separating them. In DNA, the CDR3 is TGTGCCAGCAGCTTACTAACTAGTCTTACCGGGGAGCTGTTTTTT. The encoded protein is CASSLLTSLTGELFF.

Note on this clone: The same CDR3 can be traced to other DNA sequences in this sample. The chain is built from TRBV27 and TRBJ1-1; the D gene is possibly TRBD1 (5 bases). Trimming pared 7 bases from V and 4 bases from J, leaving 10 bases between. CDR1 MNHEY and CDR2 SMNVEV come from the germline V gene (reference sequence). This CDR3 has 12 residues. The CDR3 nucleotides read TGTGCCAGCAAAACAGGAGGCACTGAAGCTTTCTTT. This gives the protein CASKTGGTEAFF.

The gene calls are TRBV10-1 and TRBJ2-2; TRBD2 might be the D (5 bases). V was pared by 0 bases and J by 5 bases, with 16 bases between. CDR1 and CDR2 (germline): WNHNN, SYGVQD (reference sequence). There are 17 residues in the CDR3. CDR3 region: CASSESGQREITGELFF. Written as DNA, the CDR3 is TGCGCCAGCAGTGAGTCGGGCCAGAGGGAAATTACCGGGGAGCTGTTTTTT.

The rearrangement links TRBV11-2 to TRBJ1-5; D gene unclear. Germline V gives CDR1 SGHAT, CDR2 FQNNGV. V dropped 0 bases and J dropped 4 bases, with 13 bases sitting between them. The CDR3 extends over 16 amino acids. The CDR3 is CASSLDPMDLNQPQHF. In DNA form, the CDR3 reads TGTGCCAGCAGCTTAGACCCGATGGACCTTAATCAGCCCCAGCATTTT.

The sample holds one count of this clone. The chain employs TRBV5-5 and TRBJ1-4; D not certain. This CDR3 is built from 17 residues. The V end lost 6 bases, the J end lost 0 bases, and 18 bases lay between the germline ends. Germline V gives CDR1 SGHKS, CDR2 YYEKEE (reference sequence). CDR3 residues: CASIQRPSSTTNEKLFF. Here the CDR3 DNA reads TGTGCCAGCATCCAGAGGCCTTCCTCTACAACTAATGAAAAACTGTTTTTT.

The genes are TRBV7-6 and TRBJ2-3; the match to TRBD2 covers 12 bases. V was clipped by 5 bases and J by 3 bases; unmatched bases: 6. CDR1 is SGHVS and CDR2 is FNYEAQ in the germline V gene. The CDR3 has 16 amino acids. This CDR3 is CASSRQTSGRTDTQYF. For the CDR3, the DNA is TGTGCCAGCAGCCGACAGACTAGCGGGAGAACAGATACGCAGTATTTT. Full variable domain (remainder filled in from reference TRBV7-6 and TRBJ2-3): GAGVSQSPRYKVTKRGQDVALRCDPISGHVSLYWYRQALGQGPEFLTYFNYEAQQDKSGLPNDRFSAERPEGSISTLTIQRTEQRDSAMYRCASSRQTSGRTDTQYFGPGTRLTVL.

V is TRBV15 and J is TRBJ2-1, with TRBD2 matching 8 bases. Germline V lookup: CDR1 LNHNV, CDR2 YYDKDF (reference sequence). The CDR3 contains 16 residues. V was pared by 0 bases and J by 8 bases, with 9 bases of the junction left unmatched. The CDR3 sequence is CATSRDREGVLDEQFF. CDR3 in DNA: TGTGCCACCAGCAGAGATCGGGAGGGAGTCCTGGATGAGCAGTTCTTC. Based on the CDR3 plus reference TRBV15 and TRBJ2-1, the full variable domain is DAMVIQNPRYQVTQFGKPVTLSCSQTLNHNVMYWYQQKSSQAPKLLFHYYDKDFNNEADTPDNFQSRRPNTSFCFLDIRSPGLGDTAMYLCATSRDREGVLDEQFFGPGTRLTVL.

The genes are TRBV4-2 and TRBJ2-7; 11 bases are shared with TRBD2. The V gene end was trimmed by 1 base and the J gene end by 6 bases; junction bases not matched to a gene: 8. CDR1 LGHNA and CDR2 YNFKEQ come from the germline V gene. CDR3 length: 16 amino acids. This chain's CDR3 is CASSQVTSGSLGEQYF. CDR3 nucleotides: TGTGCCAGCAGCCAAGTCACTAGCGGGAGTTTGGGCGAGCAGTACTTC.

The chain employs TRBV27 and TRBJ2-7; TRBD2 matches at 12 bases. The germline gives CDR1 MNHEY, CDR2 SMNVEV (reference sequence). The CDR3 extends over 19 amino acids. V trimming: 1 base; J trimming: 4 bases; junction bases outside the gene matches: 14. This chain's CDR3 is CASSLYALAGGTIPYEQYF. The CDR3, as DNA: TGTGCCAGCAGTTTATACGCCCTAGCGGGAGGGACCATTCCGTACGAGCAGTACTTC.

The chain combines TRBV28 with TRBJ2-7, with a tentative D call TRBD1 (6 bases). The germline CDR1 and CDR2 sequences are MDHEN and SYDVKM. The CDR3 is made up of 14 amino acids. Between the trimmed V and J ends, which lost 7 bases and 3 bases, there was a span of 16 bases. The CDR3 region has the DNA TGTGCCAGCACCCTAACGGGACACGGCTACGAGCAGTACTTC. It codes for CASTLTGHGYEQYF.

V is TRBV16 and J is TRBJ2-7; 7 bases match TRBD1. CDR1 and CDR2 from the germline V gene are KGHSY and FQNENV. With 0 bases clipped from V and 1 base from J, the junction kept 3 bases outside the gene matches. The CDR3 length is 15 residues. CDR3: CASSQSTGSSYEQYF. For the CDR3, the DNA is TGTGCCAGCAGCCAATCGACAGGGTCGTCCTACGAGCAGTACTTC.

The chain uses TRBV28 and TRBJ2-7, with D unresolved. The length of the CDR3 is 17 residues. V was shortened by 3 bases and J by 3 bases, with 21 bases between the two germline ends. Germline-derived CDR1 and CDR2 are MDHEN and SYDVKM. DNA for the CDR3: TGTGCCAGCAGTTTCCCCTACAATACACGCGCCTACTACGAGCAGTACTTC. This translates into CASSFPYNTRAYYEQYF.

The chain links TRBV28 to TRBJ2-7; D possibly matches TRBD1 or TRBD2 (5 bases each). Trimming left V 3 bases short and J 3 bases short, with 30 bases between. The CDR3 spans 20 residues. The germline V gene has CDR1 MDHEN and CDR2 SYDVKM. DNA for the CDR3: TGTGCCAGCAGTTTTGATTTCATTTCAACCGGGGCAGGACGATTCTACGAGCAGTACTTC. This codes for CASSFDFISTGAGRFYEQYF.

V and J are TRBV28 and TRBJ1-5; D is ambiguous. Germline CDR1 and CDR2: MDHEN and SYDVKM. With 2 bases removed from V and 2 bases from J, the gap between germline ends came to 7 bases. The CDR3 length is 14 residues. Here the CDR3 DNA reads TGTGCCAGCAGTTTAATGGGTGGCAATCAGCCCCAGCATTTT. Its protein is CASSLMGGNQPQHF.

The chain carries TRBV5-6 and TRBJ1-2, with 8 bases aligning to TRBD1. This CDR3 is 15 amino acids long. Germline CDR1 reads SGHDT; CDR2 reads YYEEEE. V gave up 0 bases and J gave up 3 bases; unmatched junction bases: 4. CDR3 sequence: CASSLASGQDYGYTF. Here the CDR3 DNA reads TGTGCCAGCAGCTTGGCCTCGGGACAGGACTATGGCTACACCTTC.

The chain couples TRBV7-9 to TRBJ2-2, with a tentative D call TRBD2 (5 bases). The CDR3 is 18 residues long. Trimming cost V 1 base and J 2 bases, with 17 bases left between them. CDR1 and CDR2 from the germline V gene are SEHNR and FQNEAQ (reference sequence). For the CDR3, the DNA is TGTGCCAGCAGCTTAGGCCCTCGTCAGCGGCTAAACACCGGGGAGCTGTTTTTT. It yields the protein CASSLGPRQRLNTGELFF. Supplemented by reference TRBV7-9 and TRBJ2-2, the full variable domain reads DTGVSQNPRHKITKRGQNVTFRCDPISEHNRLYWYRQTLGQGPEFLTYFQNEAQLEKSRLLSDRFSAERPKGSFSTLEIQRTEQGDSAMYLCASSLGPRQRLNTGELFFGEGSRLTVL.